This TCR beta chain was captured by sequencing in a study of cytomegalovirus exposure and HLA in healthy donors. Study details: It was reported in a later analysis that the 120 validation repertoires used the same platform as the approximately 670 first-cohort repertoires. Study-wide findings and caveats: The study labeled more than 150 TCR beta chains cytomegalovirus-associated.

In the case of this clone: Its antigen is undetermined.

Germline loops: CDR1 KGHSH, CDR2 LQKENI. CDR3 size: 16 residues. With 3 bases clipped from V and 4 bases from J, the junction kept 6 bases outside the gene matches. Profiled with immunoSEQ multiplex PCR; TCRdb holds only in-frame clones, not every one. The sample has more than 120,000 clones; about 88% are singletons. Sequenced material: PBMCs. The V and J genes are TRBV18 and TRBJ2-2; 9 bases are a match to TRBD1. This clonotype was obtained from a man aged 18 to 35 in good health and CMV-seropositive. As DNA, the CDR3 is TGTGCCAGCTCACCTAAGACAGGGGGTTTCACCGGGGAGCTGTTTTTT. It is translated as CASSPKTGGFTGELFF.